These T cell receptor beta chains were read from a single sample in a study of cytotoxic CD8 clonotypes in ibrutinib-treated CLL. Clones were sequenced by immunoSEQ multiplex PCR, and TCRdb holds only the in-frame ones, with some missing. The data hold around 310,000 clones, with around four fifths observed a single time. The specimen was PBMCs, collected before ibrutinib treatment. The receptor set was obtained from a human donor with chronic lymphocytic leukemia. The CDR3 runs from the conserved cysteine through the conserved F or W. D genes are given only for firm matches. Clone sizes are given selectively: once, few, many, or a class where the clone is expanded.

size	D	J	V	CDR3	DNA
.	.	TRBJ2-1	TRBV19	CASGGPTVYNEQFF	TGTGCCAGTGGTGGGCCGACAGTTTACAATGAGCAGTTCTTC
once	TRBD1	TRBJ2-7	TRBV5-4	CASSSGGQGLVYEQYF	TGTGCCAGCAGCTCTGGGGGACAGGGCTTGGTCTACGAGCAGTACTTC
few	.	TRBJ2-6	TRBV7-9	CASSHRQVYRSGANVLTF	TGTGCCAGCAGCCACAGACAAGTCTACCGCTCTGGGGCCAACGTCCTGACTTTC
.	.	TRBJ2-7	TRBV9	CASSPRLGSYEQYF	TGTGCCAGCAGCCCACGGCTCGGGAGCTACGAGCAGTACTTC
.	.	TRBJ2-2	TRBV14	CASSQGPKGSRAGELFF	TGTGCCAGCAGCCAAGGGCCGAAGGGAAGTCGGGCCGGGGAGCTGTTTTTT
.	TRBD2	TRBJ2-2	TRBV7-8	CASSLAAGGYTGELFF	TGTGCCAGCAGCTTAGCTGCGGGAGGTTACACCGGGGAGCTGTTTTTT
.	TRBD2	TRBJ2-1	TRBV4-1	CASSRLGTSGGGSNEQFF	TGCGCCAGCAGCCGATTAGGGACTAGCGGGGGGGGATCCAATGAGCAGTTCTTC
few	TRBD2	TRBJ2-7	TRBV5-4	CASSQPGLAELQYF	TGTGCCAGCAGCCAACCGGGACTAGCGGAATTGCAGTACTTC
.	TRBD2	TRBJ2-1	TRBV9	CASSRTSGGYNEQFF	TGTGCCAGCAGCAGAACTAGCGGGGGGTACAATGAGCAGTTCTTC
.	.	TRBJ1-1	TRBV30	CAWSQQVNTEAFF	TGTGCCTGGAGTCAGCAGGTGAACACTGAAGCTTTCTTT
.	.	TRBJ1-1	TRBV7-2	CASSKTPSTEAFF	TGTGCCAGCAGCAAGACACCGAGCACTGAAGCTTTCTTT
.	TRBD1	TRBJ2-5	TRBV7-2	CASSAGTGGWETQYF	TGTGCCAGCAGCGCCGGGACAGGGGGCTGGGAGACCCAGTACTTC
few	.	TRBJ1-3	TRBV30	CAWSYQTAPGNTIYF	TGTGCCTGGAGTTATCAGACGGCTCCTGGAAACACCATATATTTT
once	.	TRBJ2-3	TRBV27	CASSLLSHAPGTDTQYF	TGTGCCAGCAGTTTATTGTCACATGCCCCCGGCACAGATACGCAGTATTTT
.	TRBD1	TRBJ2-5	TRBV29-1	CSVGEGARETQYF	TGCAGCGTTGGAGAGGGGGCGAGGGAGACCCAGTACTTC
.	.	TRBJ1-3	TRBV2	CASSETVGVGNTIYF	TGTGCCAGCAGTGAAACGGTTGGGGTTGGAAACACCATATATTTT
.	.	TRBJ2-5	TRBV11-3	CASSLGAGGEEETQYF	TGTGCCAGCAGCTTAGGAGCCGGAGGGGAGGAAGAGACCCAGTACTTC
.	TRBD2	TRBJ2-1	TRBV4-2	CASSQELAGGVNEQFF	TGTGCCAGCAGCCAGGAACTAGCGGGAGGGGTCAATGAGCAGTTCTTC
.	.	TRBJ1-2	TRBV4-3	CASSPGGYGYTF	TGCGCCAGCAGCCCGGGGGGGTATGGCTACACCTTC
.	.	TRBJ2-3	TRBV5-1	CASSLVTAQSTDTQYF	TGCGCCAGCAGCTTGGTTACGGCACAAAGCACAGATACGCAGTATTTT
few	.	TRBJ2-7	TRBV19	CASVAKRGLEQYF	TGTGCCAGTGTTGCTAAACGGGGACTCGAGCAGTACTTC
.	.	TRBJ2-6	TRBV6-5	CASKTPSGANVLTF	TGTGCCAGCAAGACTCCCTCTGGGGCCAACGTCCTGACTTTC
.	TRBD2	TRBJ2-3	TRBV9	CASSVSTSGSFTQYF	TGTGCCAGCAGCGTCTCGACTAGCGGGAGTTTTACGCAGTATTTT
.	.	TRBJ2-7	TRBV28	CASSQASEQYF	TGTGCCAGCAGTCAAGCTAGTGAGCAGTACTTC
.	.	TRBJ1-2	TRBV25-1	CASSDGGFNYGYTF	TGTGCCAGCAGTGATGGGGGGTTCAACTATGGCTACACCTTC
.	.	TRBJ1-4	TRBV5-1	CASSFATNEKLFF	TGCGCCAGCAGCTTTGCAACTAATGAAAAACTGTTTTTT
.	.	TRBJ2-7	TRBV11-2	CASSPGHLWGEQYF	TGTGCCAGCAGTCCCGGACACCTCTGGGGCGAGCAGTACTTC
.	.	TRBJ2-3	TRBV30	CAWSVGASPSTDTQYF	TGTGCCTGGAGTGTAGGGGCCAGCCCTAGCACAGATACGCAGTATTTT
.	TRBD1	TRBJ1-5	TRBV6-1	CASRDRGGDQPQHF	TGTGCCAGCCGGGACAGGGGTGGGGATCAGCCCCAGCATTTT
.	TRBD1	TRBJ2-4	TRBV30	CAWTLGQGAGNIQYF	TGTGCCTGGACGTTAGGACAGGGGGCTGGAAACATTCAGTACTTC
.	TRBD2	TRBJ2-7	TRBV7-8	CASSPGTSGGYEQYF	TGTGCCAGCAGCCCCGGGACTAGCGGGGGATACGAGCAGTACTTC
.	.	TRBJ2-1	TRBV9	CASSGEIYNEQFF	TGTGCCAGCAGCGGCGAGATCTACAATGAGCAGTTCTTC
.	.	TRBJ2-5	TRBV7-2	CASSLAPTQETQYF	TGTGCCAGCAGCTTAGCCCCCACCCAAGAGACCCAGTACTTC
.	.	TRBJ2-2	TRBV10-3	CAIRIIGTGELFF	TGTGCCATCAGGATCATCGGGACCGGGGAGCTGTTTTTT
few	.	TRBJ2-7	TRBV6-5	CASRQNWDTHEQYF	TGTGCCAGCAGGCAAAACTGGGACACCCACGAGCAGTACTTC
.	.	TRBJ1-2	TRBV6-5	CASSYSIGGPYGYTF	TGTGCCAGCAGTTACTCGATTGGGGGACCTTATGGCTACACCTTC
.	.	TRBJ2-7	TRBV7-9	CASSLGSYQQYF	TGTGCCAGCAGCTTAGGGTCCTACCAGCAGTACTTC